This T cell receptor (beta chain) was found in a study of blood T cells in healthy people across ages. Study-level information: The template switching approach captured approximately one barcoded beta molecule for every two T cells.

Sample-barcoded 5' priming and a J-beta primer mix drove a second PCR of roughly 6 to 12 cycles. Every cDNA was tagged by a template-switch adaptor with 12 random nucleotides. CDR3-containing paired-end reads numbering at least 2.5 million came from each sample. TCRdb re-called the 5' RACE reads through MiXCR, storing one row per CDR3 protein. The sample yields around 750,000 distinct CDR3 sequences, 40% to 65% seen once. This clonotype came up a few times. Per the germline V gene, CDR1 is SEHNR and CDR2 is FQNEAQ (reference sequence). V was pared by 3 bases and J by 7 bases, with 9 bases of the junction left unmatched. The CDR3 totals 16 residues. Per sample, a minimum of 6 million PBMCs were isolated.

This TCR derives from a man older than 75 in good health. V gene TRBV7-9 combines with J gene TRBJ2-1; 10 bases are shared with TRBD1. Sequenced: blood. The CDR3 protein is CASSFSPGQGWNEQFF. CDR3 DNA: TGTGCCAGCAGCTTTTCGCCGGGACAGGGGTGGAATGAGCAGTTCTTC.